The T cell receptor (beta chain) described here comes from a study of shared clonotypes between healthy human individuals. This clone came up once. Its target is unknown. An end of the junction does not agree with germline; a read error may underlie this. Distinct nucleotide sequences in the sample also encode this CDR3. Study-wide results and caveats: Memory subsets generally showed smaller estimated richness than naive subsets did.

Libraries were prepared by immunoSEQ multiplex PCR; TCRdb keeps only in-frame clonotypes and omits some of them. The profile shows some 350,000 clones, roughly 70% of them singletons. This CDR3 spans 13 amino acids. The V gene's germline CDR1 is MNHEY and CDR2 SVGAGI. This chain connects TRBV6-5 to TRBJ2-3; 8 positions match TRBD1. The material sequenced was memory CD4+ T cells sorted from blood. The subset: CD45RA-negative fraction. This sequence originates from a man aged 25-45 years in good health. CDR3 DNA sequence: TGTGCCAGCAGTTACTCGAGCCAGGGGGCTGCTTTTTTT. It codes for CASSYSSQGAAFF.